These 28 T cell receptor beta chains came from one sample sequenced in a study of cytomegalovirus exposure and HLA in healthy donors. Primers: 60 Vbeta forward and 13 Jbeta reverse. Clones were read by immunoSEQ multiplex PCR, and TCRdb kept only the in-frame ones, dropping some. The data hold approximately 110,000 clones, with around two thirds observed a single time. The sample was PBMCs. These receptors all stem from a woman in her forties in good health and CMV-seropositive.

The CDR3 here is CASSASGYNQPQHF. The CDR3 nucleotides read TGTGCCAGCAGTGCCTCAGGTTACAATCAGCCCCAGCATTTT. V gene TRBV25-1 combines with J gene TRBJ1-5; D is ambiguous. Germline CDR1 MGHDK, CDR2 SYGVNS. The V and J ends lost 4 bases and 3 bases respectively, with 10 bases between them. CDR3 length: 14 amino acids.

This chain uses TRBV19 with TRBJ1-1, with D hard to call. The length of the CDR3 is 14 residues. CDR1 and CDR2 (germline): LNHDA, SQIVND (reference sequence). Trimming shortened V by 6 bases and J by 0 bases, and 11 bases separated the two germline ends. CDR3 in amino acids: CASRGWGVNTEAFF. CDR3 nucleotides: TGTGCCAGTAGGGGGTGGGGAGTGAACACTGAAGCTTTCTTT.

The chain is built from TRBV5-4 and TRBJ2-1, with D possibly matching TRBD2 (6 bases). Germline assignment: CDR1 SGHNT and CDR2 YYREEE (reference sequence). Between the trimmed V and J ends, which lost 4 bases and 5 bases, there was a span of 16 bases. This CDR3 is built from 15 residues. Here the CDR3 reads CASSGLGTFDNEQFF. In DNA, the CDR3 is TGTGCCAGCAGCGGGCTAGGGACTTTCGACAATGAGCAGTTCTTC.

This clone was recorded only once. The CDR3 spells CASSYTPGQGDYGYTF. The CDR3 coding sequence is TGTGCCAGCAGTTACACCCCGGGACAGGGGGACTATGGCTACACCTTC. The J gene is TRBJ1-2, the V gene TRBV6-5; 11 nucleotides match TRBD1. CDR3 length: 16 amino acids. The germline gives CDR1 MNHEY, CDR2 SVGAGI. V lost 2 bases to trimming and J lost 3 bases; unmatched junction nucleotides: 5.

The CDR3 DNA sequence: TGCGCCAGCAGCCAAGAAATAGGCGGGGGGGCTGTCGAGCAGTACTTC. It yields the protein CASSQEIGGGAVEQYF. The chain employs TRBV4-1 and TRBJ2-7; 9 bases agree with TRBD2. Unmatched junction bases numbered 9, after V lost 0 bases and J lost 6 bases. The germline CDR1 and CDR2 sequences are MGHRA and YSYEKL. The CDR3 consists of 16 residues.

This clone has a handful of counts. The genes are TRBV9 and TRBJ2-7; 8 positions match TRBD1. The ends lost 4 bases at V and 3 bases at J; junction bases unmatched: 6. CDR3 length equals 14 residues. CDR1 SGDLS and CDR2 YYNGEE come from the germline V gene. Here the CDR3 reads CASSPRTGIYEQYF. DNA for the CDR3: TGTGCCAGCAGCCCCCGGACAGGGATCTACGAGCAGTACTTC. Full variable domain (remainder filled in from reference TRBV9 and TRBJ2-7): DSGVTQTPKHLITATGQRVTLRCSPRSGDLSVYWYQQSLDQGLQFLIQYYNGEERAKGNILERFSAQQFPDLHSELNLSSLELGDSALYFCASSPRTGIYEQYFGPGTRLTVT.

The V and J genes are TRBV27 and TRBJ1-1; 10 bases line up with TRBD1. Germline loops: CDR1 MNHEY, CDR2 SMNVEV (reference sequence). The V and J ends lost 8 bases and 5 bases, in that order; junction bases with no gene match: 5. The CDR3 has 13 residues. The CDR3 loop is CASGQGVATEAFF. The CDR3 nucleotides are TGTGCCAGCGGACAGGGGGTGGCAACTGAAGCTTTCTTT.

This clone was observed a handful of times. The rearrangement links TRBV15 to TRBJ2-5, with D maybe TRBD2 (6 bases). From germline, CDR1 is LNHNV and CDR2 YYDKDF (reference sequence). The CDR3 extends over 13 amino acids. V lost 6 bases to trimming and J lost 7 bases, with 15 bases between them. CDR3: CATSAGRGVTQYF. CDR3 DNA sequence: TGTGCCACCAGTGCGGGGCGAGGGGTGACCCAGTACTTC.

The J gene is TRBJ2-2, the V gene TRBV29-1, with D possibly being TRBD2 (6 bases). The CDR3 extends over 16 amino acids. V was shortened by 6 bases and J by 2 bases, with 19 bases between the two germline ends. CDR1 and CDR2 from the germline V gene are SQVTM and ANQGSEA. The CDR3 region is CSVLASDARNTGELFF. In nucleotides, the CDR3 is TGCAGCGTATTGGCTAGCGACGCAAGAAACACCGGGGAGCTGTTTTTT.

This chain joins TRBV9 and TRBJ1-1; D remains ambiguous. V dropped 0 bases and J dropped 1 base, with 7 bases sitting between them. Germline assignment: CDR1 SGDLS and CDR2 YYNGEE. CDR3 length: 14 amino acids. This CDR3 reads CASSVDLRNTEAFF. DNA for the CDR3: TGTGCCAGCAGCGTAGATCTCAGGAACACTGAAGCTTTCTTT.

The chain carries TRBV9 and TRBJ1-2, with TRBD1 matching 7 bases. With 3 bases clipped from V and 4 bases from J, the junction kept 6 bases outside the gene matches. This CDR3 is built from 14 residues. Germline V gives CDR1 SGDLS, CDR2 YYNGEE. In DNA form, the CDR3 reads TGTGCCAGCAGCGCGCCCGACAGGGTCTATGGCTACACCTTC. Translated: CASSAPDRVYGYTF.

V and J are TRBV4-1 and TRBJ2-5; TRBD2 matches at 13 bases. The end of the DNA fits TRBJ2-7 better, so the J call may be wrong. Germline CDR1 reads MGHRA; CDR2 reads YSYEKL. The CDR3 runs to 15 residues. The CDR3 reads CASSQDGLAGVEQYF. CDR3 bases: TGCGCCAGCAGCCAAGACGGACTAGCGGGGGTCGAGCAGTACTTC.

The chain couples TRBV5-1 to TRBJ1-4; a weak D match, TRBD1 (6 bases). V was trimmed by 0 bases and J by 7 bases, leaving 13 bases between them. The CDR3 spans 15 residues. The germline gives CDR1 SGHRS, CDR2 YFSETQ. The CDR3 here is CASSLAPGAVEKLFF. Here the CDR3 DNA reads TGCGCCAGCAGCTTGGCGCCAGGGGCCGTTGAAAAACTGTTTTTT.

A few counts support this clone. This chain connects TRBV29-1 to TRBJ2-2; tentative D call: TRBD1 (6 bases). V was clipped by 5 bases and J by 6 bases, with 10 bases between them. CDR3 length: 12 residues. CDR1 is SQVTM and CDR2 is ANQGSEA in the germline V gene. CDR3 DNA sequence: TGCAGCGTTCGACAGGCTTCCGGGGAGCTGTTTTTT. This sequence encodes CSVRQASGELFF.

The chain combines TRBV5-1 with TRBJ1-1; 8 bases match TRBD1. J gave up 1 base and V 5 bases, and 4 bases lay outside the gene matches. CDR1 is SGHRS, CDR2 YFSETQ, per germline. The CDR3 loop spans 14 amino acids. The CDR3 region is CASRTGVQNTEAFF. The CDR3 DNA follows: TGCGCCAGCAGGACAGGGGTTCAGAACACTGAAGCTTTCTTT.

This clone was seen more than once but under ten times. V gene TRBV6-5 combines with J gene TRBJ2-2, with D possibly being TRBD2 (5 bases). The CDR3 runs to 14 residues. Germline-derived CDR1 and CDR2 are MNHEY and SVGAGI. Trimming removed 5 bases from V and 4 bases from J, with 11 bases in between. CDR3 in amino acids: CASSIIAPTGELFF. CDR3 coding DNA: TGTGCCAGCAGTATAATAGCGCCCACCGGGGAGCTGTTTTTT.

The chain has TRBV7-6 and TRBJ1-1, with D perhaps matching TRBD1 (5 bases). The germline V gene encodes CDR1 SGHVS and CDR2 FNYEAQ. V was shortened by 5 bases and J by 1 base, with 8 bases between the two germline ends. This CDR3 is 13 amino acids long. The CDR3 protein is CASSQDTNTEAFF. CDR3 DNA: TGTGCCAGCAGCCAGGACACGAACACTGAAGCTTTCTTT. The full variable domain, in which reference TRBV7-6 and TRBJ1-1 provide the parts outside the CDR3, is GAGVSQSPRYKVTKRGQDVALRCDPISGHVSLYWYRQALGQGPEFLTYFNYEAQQDKSGLPNDRFSAERPEGSISTLTIQRTEQRDSAMYRCASSQDTNTEAFFGQGTRLTVV.

This clone was seen a handful of times. V gene TRBV5-6 combines with J gene TRBJ2-7; D unresolved. CDR1 SGHDT and CDR2 YYEEEE come from the germline V gene. The V and J ends lost 1 base and 2 bases respectively, with 10 bases between them. The CDR3 sequence is 14 residues long. Here the CDR3 DNA reads TGTGCCAGCAGCTTGCGGCAGGCCACCTACGAGCAGTACTTC. It encodes CASSLRQATYEQYF.

The chain has TRBV25-1 and TRBJ1-2; tentatively, D is TRBD1 (6 bases). The V end lost 2 bases, the J end lost 6 bases, and 10 bases lay between the germline ends. The CDR3 covers 13 residues. From germline, CDR1 is MGHDK and CDR2 SYGVNS. CDR3 in DNA: TGTGCCAGCAGTGAACGGGCAGGGGATGGCTACACCTTC. It is translated as CASSERAGDGYTF.

This chain joins TRBV5-1 and TRBJ1-1; 7 bases are shared with TRBD1. V shed 4 bases and J 2 bases; nucleotides not matched to a gene: 11. CDR1 is SGHRS, CDR2 YFSETQ, per germline. The CDR3 loop spans 16 amino acids. CDR3 sequence reads: CASSRDFGTVNTEAFF. The DNA of the CDR3 is TGCGCCAGCAGCCGGGACTTTGGGACAGTCAACACTGAAGCTTTCTTT. Combining the CDR3 with reference TRBV5-1 and TRBJ1-1 gives the whole variable domain KAGVTQTPRYLIKTRGQQVTLSCSPISGHRSVSWYQQTPGQGLQFLFEYFSETQRNKGNFPGRFSGRQFSNSRSEMNVSTLELGDSALYLCASSRDFGTVNTEAFFGQGTRLTVV.

This clone has a handful of counts. This sequence joins TRBV20-1 and TRBJ1-1; D gene unclear. Germline values: CDR1 DFQATT, CDR2 SNEGSKA (reference sequence). The germline V and J ends were trimmed by 5 bases and 1 base, with 5 bases remaining between them. This CDR3 has 11 amino acids. The CDR3 reads CSALWNTEAFF. The CDR3 coding sequence is TGCAGTGCTCTTTGGAACACTGAAGCTTTCTTT.

CDR3 sequence reads: CASSLWGGYTEAFF. Here the CDR3 DNA reads TGTGCCAGCAGTTTATGGGGGGGTTACACTGAAGCTTTCTTT. The chain joins TRBV28 to TRBJ1-1; weak D call: TRBD1 (5 bases). Between the trimmed V and J ends, which lost 0 bases and 3 bases, there was a span of 8 bases. Germline lookup yields CDR1 MDHEN and CDR2 SYDVKM. The CDR3 has 14 amino acids.

This clone occurred once. V and J are TRBV10-3 and TRBJ2-5; tentative D call: TRBD2 (5 bases). The CDR3 loop spans 14 amino acids. Germline V gives CDR1 ENHRY, CDR2 SYGVKD. Trimming left V 6 bases short and J 0 bases short, with 11 bases between. The CDR3 sequence is CAISGSRDQETQYF. The CDR3 DNA reads TGTGCCATCAGCGGTTCGAGGGACCAAGAGACCCAGTACTTC.

This chain connects TRBV19 to TRBJ1-5, with D unresolved. This CDR3 has 13 amino acids. Germline V CDR1 and CDR2: LNHDA, SQIVND (reference sequence). Trimming removed 0 bases at V and 5 bases at J, with 5 bases between. For the CDR3, the DNA is TGTGCCAGTAGTATAGACCGAGATCAGCCCCAGCATTTT. Protein product: CASSIDRDQPQHF.

This clone was detected once. This sequence joins TRBV6-4 and TRBJ2-2; D might be TRBD2 (7 bases). The CDR3 contains 15 residues. The germline gives CDR1 MRHNA, CDR2 SNTAGT. Trimming removed 3 bases from V and 7 bases from J, with 15 bases in between. The CDR3 is CASSEHGGPIGELFF. The CDR3 DNA follows: TGTGCCAGCAGTGAACACGGGGGGCCAATCGGGGAGCTGTTTTTT.

V usage is TRBV29-1 and J usage is TRBJ2-7, with 9 positions matching TRBD1. There are 14 residues in the CDR3. V lost 4 bases to trimming and J lost 4 bases; unmatched junction nucleotides: 8. Germline assignment: CDR1 SQVTM and CDR2 ANQGSEA. In nucleotides, the CDR3 is TGCAGCGTTGTGGGACAGGGTTCCCCATACGAGCAGTACTTC. Translating it yields CSVVGQGSPYEQYF.

This rearrangement joins TRBV4-2 to TRBJ2-7, with 10 bases aligning to TRBD2. The V segment lost 0 bases and the J segment 7 bases; nucleotides outside the gene matches: 6. This CDR3 region has 15 residues. Looked up from germline, CDR1 is LGHNA and CDR2 is YNFKEQ. DNA for the CDR3: TGTGCCAGCAGCCAAGATGAACTAGCGGGGCGGGAGCAGTACTTC. Its protein is CASSQDELAGREQYF.

The chain recombines TRBV7-8 with TRBJ1-2, with no clear D. The V gene's germline CDR1 is SGHVS and CDR2 FQNEAQ. V lost 3 bases, J lost 8 bases, and 22 bases lay in between. This CDR3 has 16 amino acids. The CDR3 sequence is CASSFYPGNSPWGYTF. CDR3 nucleotides: TGTGCCAGCAGCTTCTACCCCGGGAACAGCCCCTGGGGCTACACCTTC.